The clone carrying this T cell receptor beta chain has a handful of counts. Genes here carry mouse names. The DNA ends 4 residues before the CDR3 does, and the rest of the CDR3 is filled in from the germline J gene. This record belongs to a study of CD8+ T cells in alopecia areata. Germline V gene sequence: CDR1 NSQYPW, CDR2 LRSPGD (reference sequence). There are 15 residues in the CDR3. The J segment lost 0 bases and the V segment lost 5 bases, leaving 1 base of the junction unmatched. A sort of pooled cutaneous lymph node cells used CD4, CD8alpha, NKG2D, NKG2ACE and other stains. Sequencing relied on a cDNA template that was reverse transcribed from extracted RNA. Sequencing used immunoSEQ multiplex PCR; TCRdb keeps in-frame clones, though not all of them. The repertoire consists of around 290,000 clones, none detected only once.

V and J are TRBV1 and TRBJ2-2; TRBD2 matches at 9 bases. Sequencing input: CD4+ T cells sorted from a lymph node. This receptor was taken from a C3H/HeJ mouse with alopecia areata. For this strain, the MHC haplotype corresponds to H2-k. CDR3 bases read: TGCACCTGCAGTCGACTGGGGGCAAACACCGGG. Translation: CTCSRLGANTG. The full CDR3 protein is CTCSRLGANTGQLYF.